Following are 17 T cell receptor beta chains from one sample sequenced in a study of T cell changes during pregnancy in multiple sclerosis. Clones were sequenced by immunoSEQ multiplex PCR, and TCRdb holds only the in-frame ones, with some missing. The sample consists of roughly 77,000 clones, roughly 90% of them appearing once. Sequencing used peripheral blood, obtained in the second trimester of pregnancy. The receptors were gathered from a female donor with multiple sclerosis, enrolled in a pregnancy study.

The V call is TRBV27, the J call TRBJ1-2; 9 bases agree with TRBD1. The CDR3 runs to 14 residues. Germline CDR1 is MNHEY and CDR2 is SMNVEV (reference sequence). V was clipped by 4 bases and J by 8 bases; unmatched bases: 8. This chain's CDR3 is CASSSPGQGIGYTF. The CDR3 coding sequence is TGTGCCAGCAGTTCACCGGGACAGGGAATAGGCTACACCTTC.

The CDR3 DNA reads as TGTGCCACCAGCAGAGTACTAGCGGGCACCGGGGAGCTGTTTTTT. It encodes CATSRVLAGTGELFF. The chain is built from TRBV15 and TRBJ2-2; 9 nucleotides match TRBD2. Germline CDR1 LNHNV, CDR2 YYDKDF (reference sequence). This CDR3 contains 15 residues. Trimming cost V 1 base and J 4 bases; bases outside gene matches: 1.

This clone was seen a handful of times. J is TRBJ1-1 and V is TRBV7-9; 9 nucleotides agree with TRBD1. V was pared by 4 bases and J by 3 bases, with 9 bases of the junction left unmatched. Germline V gene data show CDR1 as SEHNR and CDR2 as FQNEAQ (reference sequence). CDR3 size: 16 residues. As DNA, the CDR3 is TGTGCCAGCAGCTGGGACAGGGAGCGGGAGGACACTGAAGCTTTCTTT. It specifies CASSWDREREDTEAFF.

The V call is TRBV7-6, the J call TRBJ1-6, with D maybe TRBD1 (6 bases). The CDR3 runs to 14 residues. V was cut by 3 bases and J by 6 bases, with 9 bases left in between. Germline CDR1 and CDR2: SGHVS and FNYEAQ. The chain's CDR3 is CASSLGTINSPLHF. CDR3 bases: TGTGCCAGCAGCTTGGGGACAATTAATTCACCCCTCCACTTT.

The J gene is TRBJ2-1, the V gene TRBV10-3; 16 bases are shared with TRBD2. The V and J ends lost 2 bases and 5 bases, in that order; junction bases with no gene match: 6. Looked up from germline, CDR1 is ENHRY and CDR2 is SYGVKD. The CDR3 has 18 amino acids. CDR3 coding DNA: TGTGCCATCAGTGAGGGGACTAGCGGGAGGGCCGATCACAATGAGCAGTTCTTC. It codes for CAISEGTSGRADHNEQFF.

V is TRBV7-8 and J is TRBJ2-3, with D tentatively TRBD2 (7 bases). Germline V gene sequence: CDR1 SGHVS, CDR2 FQNEAQ. V dropped 4 bases and J dropped 1 base, with 12 bases sitting between them. The CDR3 totals 15 residues. The CDR3 DNA is TGTGCCAGCAGCTCGAGGGGGGGAGGCACAGATACGCAGTATTTT. Encoded protein: CASSSRGGGTDTQYF.

The chain couples TRBV7-9 to TRBJ2-5; 11 nucleotides agree with TRBD1. Looked up from germline, CDR1 is SEHNR and CDR2 is FQNEAQ (reference sequence). The CDR3 spans 16 residues. Trimming at V came to 1 base and at J to 3 bases, leaving 4 bases not matched to a gene. The CDR3 loop is CASSLGTGGKEETQYF. The DNA of the CDR3 is TGTGCCAGCAGCTTAGGGACAGGGGGCAAGGAAGAGACCCAGTACTTC. The entire variable domain, with the rest obtained from reference TRBV7-9 and TRBJ2-5, is as follows: DTGVSQNPRHKITKRGQNVTFRCDPISEHNRLYWYRQTLGQGPEFLTYFQNEAQLEKSRLLSDRFSAERPKGSFSTLEIQRTEQGDSAMYLCASSLGTGGKEETQYFGPGTRLLVL.

The chain joins TRBV28 to TRBJ2-5; 7 bases are a match to TRBD2. Germline CDR1 and CDR2: MDHEN and SYDVKM. The CDR3 is made up of 15 amino acids. Germline trimming cut 6 bases from V and 4 bases from J; bases unmatched to any gene: 11. The CDR3 DNA sequence: TGTGCCAGCAGCATTGGGGAGGGTTCCGGAGAGACCCAGTACTTC. It specifies CASSIGEGSGETQYF.

The chain joins TRBV7-9 to TRBJ1-1, with TRBD1 identical over 7 bases. The CDR3 sequence is 13 residues long. The V segment lost 4 bases and the J segment 4 bases; nucleotides outside the gene matches: 3. CDR1 is SEHNR, CDR2 FQNEAQ, per germline (reference sequence). The CDR3 loop is CASSWAGGTEAFF. For the CDR3, the DNA is TGTGCCAGCAGCTGGGCAGGGGGCACTGAAGCTTTCTTT.

The chain has TRBV11-3 and TRBJ2-1, with TRBD1 matching over 12 bases. In germline, CDR1 is SGHNT, CDR2 YENEEA. J gave up 9 bases and V 5 bases, and 8 bases lay outside the gene matches. The CDR3 runs to 15 residues. CDR3 residues: CASSLWGQGASEQFF. CDR3 nucleotides: TGTGCCAGCAGCCTGTGGGGACAGGGGGCGAGTGAGCAGTTCTTC.

This clone was recorded only once. V and J are TRBV7-8 and TRBJ2-5, with a weak D call TRBD2 (5 bases). CDR3 length: 15 amino acids. Trimming stripped 0 bases from V and 4 bases from J, with 12 bases between. The germline CDR1 and CDR2 sequences are SGHVS and FQNEAQ. The CDR3 protein is CASSLAPSLGETQYF. Here the CDR3 DNA reads TGTGCCAGCAGCTTAGCGCCTAGCCTGGGAGAGACCCAGTACTTC.

The chain joins TRBV7-9 to TRBJ2-7, with 9 nucleotides matching TRBD1. CDR3 length: 15 amino acids. Germline V gene lookup returns CDR1 SEHNR and CDR2 FQNEAQ (reference sequence). Losses at the gene ends were 5 bases for V and 2 bases for J; bases not matched to a gene: 7. The CDR3 DNA sequence: TGTGCCAGCAGCCGACCGGACAGGGGAACCTACGAGCAGTACTTC. This codes for CASSRPDRGTYEQYF.

This chain uses TRBV6-1 with TRBJ2-7; D might be TRBD2 (5 bases). Germline CDR1 and CDR2: MNHNS and SASEGT. V was shortened by 2 bases and J by 6 bases, with 8 bases between the two germline ends. CDR3 length equals 12 residues. CDR3 coding DNA: TGTGCCAGCAGTGAAAGAGGGTCCGAGCAGTACTTC. Its translation is CASSERGSEQYF.

The chain couples TRBV6-4 to TRBJ2-6, with TRBD2 identical over 13 bases. This CDR3 comprises 19 residues. V lost 6 bases, J lost 0 bases, and 8 bases stayed unmatched. Germline V gives CDR1 MRHNA, CDR2 SNTAGT. The CDR3 sequence: CASRGLAGHVSSGANVLTF. DNA of the CDR3: TGTGCCAGCAGGGGACTAGCGGGACATGTTAGCTCTGGGGCCAACGTCCTGACTTTC.

The chain uses TRBV6-1 and TRBJ1-4; D uncertain. This CDR3 comprises 14 residues. CDR1 MNHNS and CDR2 SASEGT come from the germline V gene. V lost 7 bases and J 3 bases, leaving 12 bases between the germline ends. CDR3 region: CASNPLGANEKLFF. For the CDR3, the DNA is TGTGCCAGCAACCCCCTCGGGGCTAATGAAAAACTGTTTTTT.

The chain recombines TRBV2 with TRBJ2-5, with D maybe TRBD2 (6 bases). The CDR3 is 14 residues long. Trimming stripped 2 bases from V and 1 base from J, with 8 bases between. The germline gives CDR1 SNHLY, CDR2 FYNNEI. In nucleotides, the CDR3 is TGTGCCAGCAGTGAAAGCGGGCGCCAAGAGACCCAGTACTTC. Translated: CASSESGRQETQYF.

This chain connects TRBV7-3 to TRBJ2-3; no clear D. Germline-derived CDR1 and CDR2 are SGHTA and FQGTGA. Trimming removed 5 bases at V and 6 bases at J, with 9 bases between. The CDR3 has 12 amino acids. The CDR3, as DNA: TGTGCCAGCAGCCCGCCAGATGATACGCAGTATTTT. It translates to CASSPPDDTQYF.